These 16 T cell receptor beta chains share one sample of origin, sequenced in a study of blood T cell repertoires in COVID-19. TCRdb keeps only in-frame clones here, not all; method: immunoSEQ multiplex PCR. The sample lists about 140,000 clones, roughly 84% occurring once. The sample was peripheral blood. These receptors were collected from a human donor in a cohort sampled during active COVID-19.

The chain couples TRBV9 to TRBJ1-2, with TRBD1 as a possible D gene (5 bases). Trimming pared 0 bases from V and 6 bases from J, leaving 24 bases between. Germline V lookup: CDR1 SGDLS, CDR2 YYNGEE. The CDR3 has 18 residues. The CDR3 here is CASSVVDSHPMIGNGYTF. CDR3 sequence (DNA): TGTGCCAGCAGCGTAGTCGACAGCCATCCGATGATTGGCAATGGCTACACCTTC.

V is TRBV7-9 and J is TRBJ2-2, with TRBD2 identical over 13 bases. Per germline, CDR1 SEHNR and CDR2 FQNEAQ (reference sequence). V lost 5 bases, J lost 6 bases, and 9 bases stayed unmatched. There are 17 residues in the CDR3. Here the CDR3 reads CASSRLAGGYNPGELFF. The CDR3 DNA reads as TGTGCCAGCAGCCGACTAGCGGGGGGCTATAACCCCGGGGAGCTGTTTTTT.

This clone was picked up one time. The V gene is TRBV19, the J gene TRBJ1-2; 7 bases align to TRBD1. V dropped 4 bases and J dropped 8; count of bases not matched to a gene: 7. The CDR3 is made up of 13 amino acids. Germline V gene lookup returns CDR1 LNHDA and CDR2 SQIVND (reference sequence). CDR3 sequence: CASSRGGVLGYTF. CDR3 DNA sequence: TGTGCCAGTAGTAGAGGGGGCGTCTTAGGCTACACCTTC.

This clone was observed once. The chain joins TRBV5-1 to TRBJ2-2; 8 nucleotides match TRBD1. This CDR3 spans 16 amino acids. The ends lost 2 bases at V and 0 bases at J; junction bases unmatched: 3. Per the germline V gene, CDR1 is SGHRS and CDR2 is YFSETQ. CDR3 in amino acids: CASSLHRGSNTGELFF. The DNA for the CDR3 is TGCGCCAGCAGCTTACACAGGGGGTCGAACACCGGGGAGCTGTTTTTT.

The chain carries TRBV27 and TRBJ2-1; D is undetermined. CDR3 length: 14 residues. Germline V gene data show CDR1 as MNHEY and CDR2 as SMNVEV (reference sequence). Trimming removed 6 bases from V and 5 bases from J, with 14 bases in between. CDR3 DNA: TGTGCCAGCAGGGGCCTGGCCCCCCACAATGAGCAGTTCTTC. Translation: CASRGLAPHNEQFF.

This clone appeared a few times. The CDR3 region is CASSPGQGFQPQHF. CDR3 sequence (DNA): TGTGCCAGCAGTCCTGGACAGGGATTCCAGCCCCAGCATTTT. This rearrangement joins TRBV28 to TRBJ1-5; 8 bases are shared with TRBD1. The CDR3 totals 14 residues. V lost 5 bases and J lost 7; bases outside the gene matches: 7. Per the germline V gene, CDR1 is MDHEN and CDR2 is SYDVKM.

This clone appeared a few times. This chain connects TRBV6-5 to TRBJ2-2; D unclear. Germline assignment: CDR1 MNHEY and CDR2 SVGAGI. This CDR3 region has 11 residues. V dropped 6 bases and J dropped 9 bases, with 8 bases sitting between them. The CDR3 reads CASRLNWELFF. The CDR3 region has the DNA TGTGCCAGCAGACTTAACTGGGAGCTGTTTTTT.

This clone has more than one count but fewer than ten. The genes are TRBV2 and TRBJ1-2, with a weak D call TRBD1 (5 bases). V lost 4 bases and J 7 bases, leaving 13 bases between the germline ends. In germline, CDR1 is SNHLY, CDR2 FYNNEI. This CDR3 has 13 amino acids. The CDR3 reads CASSVGGGSGYTF. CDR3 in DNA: TGTGCCAGCAGTGTGGGGGGAGGTTCTGGCTACACCTTC.

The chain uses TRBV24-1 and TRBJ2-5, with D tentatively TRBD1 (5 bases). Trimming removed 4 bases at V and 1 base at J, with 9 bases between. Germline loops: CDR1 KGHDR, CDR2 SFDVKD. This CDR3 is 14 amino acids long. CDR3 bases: TGTGCCACCAGTGAATCAGGGTTCCAAGAGACCCAGTACTTC. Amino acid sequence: CATSESGFQETQYF.

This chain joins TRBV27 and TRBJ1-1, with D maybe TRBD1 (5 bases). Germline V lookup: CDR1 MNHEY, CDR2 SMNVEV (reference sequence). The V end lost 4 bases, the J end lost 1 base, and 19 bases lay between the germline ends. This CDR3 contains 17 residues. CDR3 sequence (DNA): TGTGCCAGCAGTTCGAATAGGGGTAGAAGGGGGAACACTGAAGCTTTCTTT. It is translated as CASSSNRGRRGNTEAFF.

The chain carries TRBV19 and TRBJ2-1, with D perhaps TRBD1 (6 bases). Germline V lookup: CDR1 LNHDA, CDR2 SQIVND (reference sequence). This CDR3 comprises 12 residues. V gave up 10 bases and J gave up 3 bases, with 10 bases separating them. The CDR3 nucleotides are TGTGCCACCATGGACAGCTACAATGAGCAGTTCTTC. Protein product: CATMDSYNEQFF.

CDR3 sequence reads: CATSRGGTGAETQYF. The CDR3 nucleotides are TGTGCCACCAGCAGAGGGGGGACAGGGGCAGAGACCCAGTACTTC. The rearrangement joins TRBV15 to TRBJ2-5; TRBD1 matches 10 bases. The CDR3 extends over 15 amino acids. CDR1 and CDR2 (germline): LNHNV, YYDKDF (reference sequence). V lost 1 base to trimming and J lost 4 bases; unmatched junction nucleotides: 3.

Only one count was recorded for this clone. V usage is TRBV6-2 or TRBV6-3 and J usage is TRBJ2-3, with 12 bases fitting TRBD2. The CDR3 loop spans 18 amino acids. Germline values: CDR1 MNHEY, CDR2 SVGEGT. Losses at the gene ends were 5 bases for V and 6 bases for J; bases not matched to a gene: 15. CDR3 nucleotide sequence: TGTGCCAGCAGTACCTCTAGCGGGGGGGCCTCGTATGCGGATACGCAGTATTTT. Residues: CASSTSSGGASYADTQYF.

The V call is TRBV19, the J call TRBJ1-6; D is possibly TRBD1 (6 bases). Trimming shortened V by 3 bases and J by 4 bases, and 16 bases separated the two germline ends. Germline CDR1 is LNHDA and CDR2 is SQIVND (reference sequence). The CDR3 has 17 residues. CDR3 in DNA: TGTGCCAGTAGTATGAGACAGGTCGACGTATATAATTCACCCCTCCACTTT. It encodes CASSMRQVDVYNSPLHF. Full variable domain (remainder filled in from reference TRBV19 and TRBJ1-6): DGGITQSPKYLFRKEGQNVTLSCEQNLNHDAMYWYRQDPGQGLRLIYYSQIVNDFQKGDIAEGYSVSREKKESFPLTVTSAQKNPTAFYLCASSMRQVDVYNSPLHFGNGTRLTVT.

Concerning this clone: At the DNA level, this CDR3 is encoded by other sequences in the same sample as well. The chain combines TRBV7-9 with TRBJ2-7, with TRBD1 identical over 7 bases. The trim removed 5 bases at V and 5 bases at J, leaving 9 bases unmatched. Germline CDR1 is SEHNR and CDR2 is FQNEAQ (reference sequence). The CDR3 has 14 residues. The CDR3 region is CASSPRTGGDEQYF. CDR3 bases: TGTGCCAGCAGCCCACGGACAGGCGGTGACGAGCAGTACTTC.

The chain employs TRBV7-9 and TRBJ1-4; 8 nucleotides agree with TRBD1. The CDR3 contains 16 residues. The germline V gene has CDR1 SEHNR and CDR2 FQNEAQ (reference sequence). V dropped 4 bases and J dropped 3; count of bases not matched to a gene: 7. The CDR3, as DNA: TGTGCCAGCAGCTACCGGGCACAGGGGGCTAATGAAAAACTGTTTTTT. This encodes CASSYRAQGANEKLFF. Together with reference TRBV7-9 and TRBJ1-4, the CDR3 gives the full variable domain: DTGVSQNPRHKITKRGQNVTFRCDPISEHNRLYWYRQTLGQGPEFLTYFQNEAQLEKSRLLSDRFSAERPKGSFSTLEIQRTEQGDSAMYLCASSYRAQGANEKLFFGSGTQLSVL.